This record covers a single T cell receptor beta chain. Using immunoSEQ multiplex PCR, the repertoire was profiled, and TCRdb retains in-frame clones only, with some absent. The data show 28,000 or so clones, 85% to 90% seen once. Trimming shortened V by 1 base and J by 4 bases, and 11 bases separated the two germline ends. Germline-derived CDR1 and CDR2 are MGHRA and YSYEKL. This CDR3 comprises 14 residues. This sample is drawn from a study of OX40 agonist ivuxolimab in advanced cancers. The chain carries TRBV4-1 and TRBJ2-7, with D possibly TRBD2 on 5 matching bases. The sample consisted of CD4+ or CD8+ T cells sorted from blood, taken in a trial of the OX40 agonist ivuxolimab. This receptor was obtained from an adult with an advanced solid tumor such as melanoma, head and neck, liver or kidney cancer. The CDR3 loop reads CASSQGPSGYEQYF. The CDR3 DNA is TGCGCCAGCAGCCAAGGCCCTTCGGGGTACGAGCAGTACTTC.